The TCR beta chain under discussion was sequenced for a study of blood T cell repertoires in COVID-19. Across the study: Samples came from the United States, Italy and Spain, spanning acute and convalescent COVID-19. The analysed material was cDNA or gDNA that came from T cells, B-cell-depleted T cells, or PBMCs.

V gave up 6 bases and J gave up 8 bases; unmatched junction bases: 8. This CDR3 is built from 15 residues. Germline loops: CDR1 MNHEY, CDR2 SVGAGI. Libraries were prepared by immunoSEQ multiplex PCR; TCRdb keeps only in-frame clonotypes and omits some of them. This table has 200,000 to 250,000 clones, about 85% appearing once. The sample consisted of peripheral blood. V is TRBV6-5 and J is TRBJ2-1; 12 nucleotides align to TRBD2. This TCR came from a young man with active or convalescent COVID-19. The CDR3 reads CASSPTSGGWDEQFF. In DNA, the CDR3 is TGTGCCAGCAGCCCAACTAGCGGGGGGTGGGATGAGCAGTTCTTC.